These T cell receptor beta chains were read from a single sample in a study of blood T cell repertoires in COVID-19. The repertoire was sequenced with immunoSEQ multiplex PCR; TCRdb's copy has only in-frame clones and lacks some. The sample has about 230,000 clones; more than 75% are singletons. Sequencing input: peripheral blood. These receptors were collected from a man aged 40-49 years with acute or convalescent COVID-19. Each CDR3 is given with its conserved first and last residue. A D gene is named only where the DNA matches it firmly. Where a row states a size, it is once, few, many or the class of an expanded clone; other rows omit it.

cdr3_nt cdr3_aa clone_size v_call d_call j_call
TGCAGTGGGGGGGAGGACACTGAAGCTTTCTTT CSGGEDTEAFF few TRBV29-1 - TRBJ1-1
TGTGCCAGCAGCTTAGGAGAGGGGGCCACAGATACGCAGTATTTT CASSLGEGATDTQYF once TRBV11-3 TRBD1 TRBJ2-3
TGTGCCAGCAGCTTAGTCGGTGAAGCTTTCTTT CASSLVGEAFF - TRBV7-2 - TRBJ1-1
TGTGCCAGCAGCTTAGGCGGCGTCGGCACCGGGGAGCTGTTTTTT CASSLGGVGTGELFF - TRBV7-2 - TRBJ2-2
TGTGCCAGCAGGGGACTAGCGGGGGGCCAAATAGATACGCAGTATTTT CASRGLAGGQIDTQYF few TRBV6-7 TRBD2 TRBJ2-3
TGTGCCAGCAGCTTGACGAACAGAAACTATGGCTACACCTTC CASSLTNRNYGYTF - TRBV5-4 - TRBJ1-2
TGTGCCAGCAGCTTCAGCGGGACAAAGAACAATGAGCAGTTCTTC CASSFSGTKNNEQFF once TRBV5-5 - TRBJ2-1
TGCAGCGTTGAAGATCCTAGAGTCGGCGAGACCCAGTACTTC CSVEDPRVGETQYF - TRBV29-1 - TRBJ2-5
TGTGCCAGCAGTATACAGGGGACCACCGGGGAGCTGTTTTTT CASSIQGTTGELFF few TRBV28 TRBD1 TRBJ2-2
TGTGCCAGCAGCCATACGACTAGCGGAACAGATACGCAGTATTTT CASSHTTSGTDTQYF - TRBV3-1/TRBV3-2 TRBD2 TRBJ2-3
TGTGCCAGCAGCCCGAGTATAGACAGGGGGGGTTACGAGCAGTACTTC CASSPSIDRGGYEQYF - TRBV7-6 TRBD1 TRBJ2-7
TGTGCCAGCAGTTTCCTCGGACTAGCGGGGGGCTACGAGCAGTACTTC CASSFLGLAGGYEQYF - TRBV27 TRBD2 TRBJ2-7
TGTGCCTGGAGTGCCCCACAGGGAAGGGTCACTGAAGCTTTCTTT CAWSAPQGRVTEAFF - TRBV30 - TRBJ1-1
TGTGCCAGCAGTGAAGAAGAGTTAGGCTACACCTTC CASSEEELGYTF - TRBV2 - TRBJ1-2
TGTGCCAGCAGTAATAGCGGGGGTACCTACGAGCAGTACTTC CASSNSGGTYEQYF few TRBV4-2 TRBD2 TRBJ2-7
TGTGCCAGTAGATTGGCAGGAAATCAGCCCCAGCATTTT CASRLAGNQPQHF - TRBV19 - TRBJ1-5
TGTGCCAGCTCTCCTACCGTTGGGGGACAGGGCTTCTACGAGCAGTACTTC CASSPTVGGQGFYEQYF once TRBV18 TRBD1 TRBJ2-7
TGTGCCAGCAGGACAGGCCTGAATGAAAAACTGTTTTTT CASRTGLNEKLFF - TRBV19 TRBD1 TRBJ1-4
TGTGCCAGCAGGGCCGGGACAACCAACACTGAAGCTTTCTTT CASRAGTTNTEAFF - TRBV6-5 - TRBJ1-1
TGTGCCAGCAGCAGTTTCGGACTGGCTTATTACAATGAGCAGTTCTTC CASSSFGLAYYNEQFF - TRBV9 - TRBJ2-1
TGCGCCAGCAGCCCGGATCTCGGGGGCACTGAAGCTTTCTTT CASSPDLGGTEAFF - TRBV5-1 - TRBJ1-1
TGTGCCAGCAGAAATGGACAGGACTTCAGTGAAAAACTGTTTTTT CASRNGQDFSEKLFF - TRBV6-5 TRBD1 TRBJ1-4
TGTGCCGGGGGGGGCGGGAATTCTGAAGCTTTCTTT CAGGGGNSEAFF - TRBV6-8 - TRBJ1-1
TGCAGCGTCAAGGGAGTAGGGACTGAAGCTTTCTTT CSVKGVGTEAFF - TRBV29-1 - TRBJ1-1
TGTGCCAGCAGTTTAGTTTCGGGGGTGAACGAGCAGTACTTC CASSLVSGVNEQYF - TRBV27 - TRBJ2-7
TGTGCCAGCTCACCCAACAGGGCTGACAATGGCTACACCTTC CASSPNRADNGYTF few TRBV18 - TRBJ1-2
TGTGCCAGCAGTTCTCCAGGGGGCTATGGCTACACCTTC CASSSPGGYGYTF - TRBV12-3/TRBV12-4 TRBD1 TRBJ1-2
TGTGCCAGCAGCTTAGGGGCCACAGATACGCAGTATTTT CASSLGATDTQYF - TRBV11-3 - TRBJ2-3
TGCGCCAGCAGCTTATTCACAGGATCAGGGACCGGGGAGCTGTTTTTT CASSLFTGSGTGELFF - TRBV5-1 - TRBJ2-2
TGTGCCAGCAGCGACGGGCGGCAGAGGGACACTGAAGCTTTCTTT CASSDGRQRDTEAFF - TRBV11-1 - TRBJ1-1
TGTGCCAGCAGCCAAGGACAGGGTGCCTACGAGCAGTACTTC CASSQGQGAYEQYF - TRBV14 TRBD1 TRBJ2-7
TGCGCCAGCAGCCAAGACACCGGGGGGCGCGAAAAACTGTTTTTT CASSQDTGGREKLFF few TRBV4-3 - TRBJ1-4
TGTGCCACAAAGTGGACAGGGGACGCTGAGCAGTTCTTC CATKWTGDAEQFF - TRBV5-5 TRBD1 TRBJ2-1
TGTGCCAGCAGTGTCGGGACATTTGGAAACACCATATATTTT CASSVGTFGNTIYF - TRBV25-1 - TRBJ1-3
TGTGCCAGCATCGGGACAGGAACCCTCCTCAATCAGCCCCAGCATTTT CASIGTGTLLNQPQHF - TRBV6-6 TRBD1 TRBJ1-5
TGTGCCAGCAGCAAGTACACAGATACGCAGTATTTT CASSKYTDTQYF - TRBV21-1 - TRBJ2-3
TGTGCCAGCAGCTTGTTTCAGGGGAATCAGCCCCAGCATTTT CASSLFQGNQPQHF - TRBV5-6 - TRBJ1-5
TGTGCCAGCGTAACACAGGGGTACACTGAAGCTTTCTTT CASVTQGYTEAFF - TRBV2 TRBD1 TRBJ1-1
TGTGCCAGCGGACGGACTGCCAACTCTGAAAAACTGTTTTTT CASGRTANSEKLFF - TRBV6-5 - TRBJ1-4
TGTGCCAGCAGCCAAGAAGGGACTAGTGTGGGCACAGATACGCAGTATTTT CASSQEGTSVGTDTQYF - TRBV4-2 TRBD2 TRBJ2-3
TGTGCCAGCACCAACAGGAGAGAGTCCACTGAAGCTTTCTTT CASTNRRESTEAFF - TRBV28 - TRBJ1-1
TGTGCCTGGTCTCAACAGGTTAACACTGAAGCTTTCTTT CAWSQQVNTEAFF once TRBV30 - TRBJ1-1
TGTGCCACCAGCGGGGACAGCAACAGTGGCTACACCTTC CATSGDSNSGYTF - TRBV15 TRBD1 TRBJ1-2
TGTGCCAGCAGTGTGGACAGGGTCCCCTACGAGCAGTACTTC CASSVDRVPYEQYF - TRBV9 TRBD1 TRBJ2-7
TGCGCCAGCAGGGAGGGAGAGACCCAGTACTTC CASREGETQYF - TRBV5-1 - TRBJ2-5
TGTGCCAGCAATGGCCCGGGAGAGACCCAGTACTTC CASNGPGETQYF - TRBV6-5 - TRBJ2-5
TGTGCCAGCAGCCAAGGGGCACCTGGAAACACCATATATTTT CASSQGAPGNTIYF - TRBV3-1/TRBV3-2 - TRBJ1-3
TGTGCCAGCAGCCGATCTACGGGGGGGACCGACTATGGCTACACCTTC CASSRSTGGTDYGYTF - TRBV7-9 - TRBJ1-2
TGTGCCAGCAGCCGAGACGGGACTAGTGGTTTGACAGATACGCAGTATTTT CASSRDGTSGLTDTQYF - TRBV7-8 TRBD2 TRBJ2-3
TGTGCCAGCAGCGTTGGTACGGGAACCGGGGAGCTGTTTTTT CASSVGTGTGELFF - TRBV9 - TRBJ2-2
TGTGCCAGCAGCCCCTCGTCCGGGAGAAACACTGAAGCTTTCTTT CASSPSSGRNTEAFF once TRBV5-5 - TRBJ1-1
TGTGCCAGCAGCGCGCCTAATCAGCCCCAGCATTTT CASSAPNQPQHF - TRBV5-4 - TRBJ1-5
TGTGCCAGCAGCGAAACACCAATCAGGTTAACTAGCACAGATACGCAGTATTTT CASSETPIRLTSTDTQYF once TRBV9 - TRBJ2-3
TGTGCCAGCAGCCCCAGAGGGAGCGGAGGGAGCAATCAGCCCCAGCATTTT CASSPRGSGGSNQPQHF - TRBV4-2 - TRBJ1-5
TGTGCCAGCGCTCTATTTGGGACAGGGGGGAGCACTGAAGCTTTCTTT CASALFGTGGSTEAFF - TRBV27 TRBD1 TRBJ1-1